The rows below give T cell receptor beta chains drawn from one sample of a study of blood T cell repertoires in COVID-19. The protocol was immunoSEQ multiplex PCR, while the TCRdb copy is restricted to in-frame clones and leaves out a portion. The sample comprises about 180,000 clones, more than 85% of which are singletons, and approximately 2.9% rests with the top ten. The sequenced sample was peripheral blood. Receptor source: a woman aged 25 to 39 with active or convalescent COVID-19. Each CDR3 is given with its conserved first and last residue. The D gene is left open where the match is weak. Some rows mark clone size as missing; the rest say once, few, many or name a class of expanded clone.

D,J,V,size,CDR3,DNA
TRBD2,TRBJ2-7,TRBV5-4,-,CASSKISGSGSYEQYF,TGTGCCAGCAGCAAGATAAGCGGGAGTGGGTCCTACGAGCAGTACTTC
TRBD2,TRBJ2-1,TRBV7-6,-,CASSRGLAAYNEQFF,TGTGCCAGCAGCCGGGGACTAGCGGCCTACAATGAGCAGTTCTTC
-,TRBJ1-1,TRBV19,-,CASSIVRVMNTEAFF,TGTGCCAGTAGTATAGTCAGGGTAATGAACACTGAAGCTTTCTTT
-,TRBJ2-1,TRBV21-1,-,CASSKGGTGGREQFF,TGTGCCAGCAGCAAAGGTGGGACAGGGGGCCGTGAGCAGTTCTTC
-,TRBJ1-3,TRBV6-5,-,CASSYAHTGSGNTIYF,TGTGCCAGCAGTTACGCCCATACAGGGAGTGGAAACACCATATATTTT
-,TRBJ1-4,TRBV10-1,-,CASSTGYSTTNEKLFF,TGCGCCAGCAGTACAGGGTACTCTACAACTAATGAAAAACTGTTTTTT
TRBD1,TRBJ1-2,TRBV4-1,-,CASSHPGTGVGYTF,TGCGCCAGCAGCCACCCCGGGACAGGGGTTGGCTACACCTTC
-,TRBJ2-1,TRBV27,-,CASSQFGNEQFF,TGTGCCAGCAGCCAATTCGGGAATGAGCAGTTCTTC
-,TRBJ1-3,TRBV15,-,CATSREKTGMGNTIYF,TGTGCCACCAGCAGAGAAAAAACAGGGATGGGAAACACCATATATTTT
TRBD1,TRBJ2-7,TRBV27,-,CASSSPPGQGYEQYF,TGTGCCAGCAGTTCTCCCCCCGGACAGGGCTACGAGCAGTACTTC
-,TRBJ2-7,TRBV15,-,CATSRDPVTGYEQYF,TGTGCCACCAGCAGAGATCCTGTGACAGGCTACGAGCAGTACTTC
TRBD1,TRBJ2-5,TRBV5-1,-,CASSLLTGQETQYF,TGCGCCAGCAGCTTGCTGACAGGGCAAGAGACCCAGTACTTC
TRBD2,TRBJ2-1,TRBV5-5,-,CASSTIAGGNEQFF,TGTGCCAGCAGCACTATAGCGGGGGGCAATGAGCAGTTCTTC
TRBD2,TRBJ2-1,TRBV27,-,CASSLTPSGGNEQFF,TGTGCCAGCAGTTTAACACCTAGCGGGGGCAATGAGCAGTTCTTC
-,TRBJ2-5,TRBV18,-,CASSPGAGEETQYF,TGTGCCAGCTCACCCGGAGCAGGGGAAGAGACCCAGTACTTC
-,TRBJ1-3,TRBV18,few,CASSRDSVNSGNTIYF,TGTGCCAGCTCACGAGACAGTGTTAACTCTGGAAACACCATATATTTT
-,TRBJ1-5,TRBV5-8,-,CASSRTVRASNQPQHF,TGTGCCAGCAGCCGCACCGTGAGGGCAAGCAATCAGCCCCAGCATTTT
-,TRBJ1-2,TRBV1,-,CTSSPKGLGQNYGYTF,TGCACCAGCAGCCCTAAGGGACTAGGGCAAAACTATGGCTACACCTTC
-,TRBJ2-1,TRBV30,-,CAWSVSRTKTYNEQFF,TGTGCCTGGAGTGTAAGTCGGACAAAGACCTACAATGAGCAGTTCTTC
-,TRBJ2-2,TRBV9,-,CASSVARAGWTGELFF,TGTGCCAGCAGCGTAGCCCGAGCAGGGTGGACCGGGGAGCTGTTTTTT
-,TRBJ1-6,TRBV27,-,CASRGGGGSPLHF,TGTGCCAGCAGGGGGGGTGGAGGTTCACCCCTCCACTTT
TRBD2,TRBJ2-5,TRBV4-1,few,CASSHKLAGPIQETQYF,TGCGCCAGCAGCCATAAGTTAGCGGGACCAATCCAAGAGACCCAGTACTTC
-,TRBJ2-1,TRBV19,-,CAIGPGGLYRYNEQFF,TGTGCCATCGGTCCCGGCGGTTTGTATAGGTACAATGAGCAGTTCTTC
TRBD1,TRBJ1-2,TRBV2,-,CASSRRTGTNYGYTF,TGTGCCAGCAGTAGGCGGACAGGGACTAACTATGGCTACACCTTC
-,TRBJ2-1,TRBV5-8,-,CASSPGQSSSYNEQFF,TGTGCCAGCAGCCCCGGACAGTCGAGCTCCTACAATGAGCAGTTCTTC
-,TRBJ1-6,TRBV13,-,CASSLGRGFNSPLHF,TGTGCCAGCAGCTTAGGCAGAGGGTTTAATTCACCCCTCCACTTT
-,TRBJ2-7,TRBV28,-,CASCRPGNRNEQYF,TGTGCCAGCTGCCGACCAGGCAACCGGAACGAGCAGTACTTC
-,TRBJ1-4,TRBV2,-,CASTQVYATNEKLFF,TGTGCCAGCACTCAGGTGTATGCAACTAATGAAAAACTGTTTTTT
TRBD2,TRBJ2-7,TRBV29-1,medium-sized,CSVEQAGGSYEQYF,TGCAGCGTTGAACAAGCGGGGGGCTCCTACGAGCAGTACTTC
TRBD1,TRBJ1-2,TRBV27,once,CASSPHGTGNYGYTF,TGTGCCAGCAGTCCGCACGGGACAGGGAACTATGGCTACACCTTC
-,TRBJ1-1,TRBV5-4,-,CASTIRLESRFTEAFF,TGTGCCAGCACCATTCGCTTGGAATCGAGGTTCACTGAAGCTTTCTTT
TRBD1,TRBJ2-7,TRBV28,-,CASSRDRGAYEQYF,TGTGCCAGCAGCCGGGACAGGGGTGCCTACGAGCAGTACTTC
-,TRBJ1-2,TRBV19,-,CASTQQGRVGYTF,TGTGCCAGTACCCAACAGGGACGAGTTGGCTACACCTTC
TRBD2,TRBJ2-7,TRBV5-4,-,CASSPATSGTPYEQYF,TGTGCCAGCAGCCCCGCGACTAGCGGGACTCCCTACGAGCAGTACTTC
TRBD1,TRBJ2-7,TRBV7-2,once,CASSLRDSSTYEQYF,TGTGCCAGCAGCTTAAGGGACAGCTCTACCTACGAGCAGTACTTC
TRBD2,TRBJ2-1,TRBV11-2,-,CASSFPGTRVPEQFF,TGTGCCAGCAGCTTTCCCGGGACTAGAGTCCCTGAGCAGTTCTTC
TRBD1,TRBJ1-6,TRBV5-1,-,CASSWQGDTLHF,TGCGCCAGCAGCTGGCAGGGGGACACCCTCCACTTT
TRBD1,TRBJ2-1,TRBV9,-,CASSTPDRGPLNEQFF,TGTGCCAGCAGCACCCCGGACAGGGGGCCTTTGAATGAGCAGTTCTTC
TRBD2,TRBJ2-2,TRBV28,-,CASSSKREDLTGELFF,TGTGCCAGCAGTTCCAAGCGGGAGGACCTCACCGGGGAGCTGTTTTTT
TRBD2,TRBJ2-7,TRBV3-1/TRBV3-2,-,CASSSGTRSSYEQYF,TGTGCCAGCAGCTCCGGGACTAGAAGCTCCTACGAGCAGTACTTC
TRBD1,TRBJ1-1,TRBV24-1,-,CATSDLGQGRRDTEAFF,TGTGCCACCAGTGATTTGGGACAGGGGCGAAGGGACACTGAAGCTTTCTTT
TRBD1,TRBJ1-2,TRBV9,many,CASSVGQGAYTF,TGTGCCAGCAGCGTAGGTCAGGGGGCATACACCTTC
TRBD1,TRBJ2-1,TRBV5-6,-,CASSGPGQGFDNEQFF,TGTGCCAGCAGCGGTCCGGGACAGGGTTTCGACAATGAGCAGTTCTTC
TRBD1,TRBJ1-1,TRBV2,-,CASSGTGDGNTEAFF,TGTGCCAGCAGCGGGACAGGGGACGGGAACACTGAAGCTTTCTTT
-,TRBJ2-7,TRBV3-1/TRBV3-2,-,CASSLRESYEQYF,TGTGCCAGCAGCCTGAGGGAGTCCTACGAGCAGTACTTC
-,TRBJ2-7,TRBV9,-,CASSVDVSGYEQYF,TGTGCCAGCAGCGTAGATGTTAGCGGCTACGAGCAGTACTTC
-,TRBJ1-1,TRBV19,-,CASSLSAAVTRNTEAFF,TGTGCCAGTAGTCTTTCGGCAGCGGTAACGCGGAACACTGAAGCTTTCTTT
-,TRBJ2-1,TRBV11-2,once,CASSLGLVSYNEQFF,TGTGCCAGCAGCTTAGGACTGGTTTCCTACAATGAGCAGTTCTTC
-,TRBJ1-2,TRBV19,-,CASTTGAATNYGYTF,TGTGCCAGTACCACTGGGGCCGCCACTAACTATGGCTACACCTTC
-,TRBJ1-3,TRBV9,-,CASSVEWSVGNTIYF,TGTGCCAGCAGCGTGGAGTGGTCCGTCGGAAACACCATATATTTT
-,TRBJ2-5,TRBV3-1/TRBV3-2,-,CASRGTGGTQYF,TGTGCCAGCAGAGGCACCGGCGGGACCCAGTACTTC
-,TRBJ1-3,TRBV10-3,few,CAISETLYSGNTIYF,TGTGCCATCAGTGAGACTCTATACTCTGGAAACACCATATATTTT
TRBD2,TRBJ2-7,TRBV4-1,-,CASSSGGGEQYF,TGCGCCAGCAGCTCGGGGGGTGGCGAGCAGTACTTC